This entry lists 31 T cell receptor beta chains sequenced from one sample in a study of neurological immune-mediated disorders. TCRdb analysed the 5' RACE reads with MiXCR anew, one entry per CDR3 protein. The sample lists about 74,000 distinct CDR3 sequences, 4% to 6% occurring once. Sequenced sample: PBMCs. All receptors derive from a man aged 18 to 35 with multiple sclerosis.

This clonotype was recorded many times. The chain has TRBV20-1 and TRBJ1-5; D is unclear. Germline values: CDR1 DFQATT, CDR2 SNEGSKA (reference sequence). Trimming left V 1 base short and J 7 bases short, with 5 bases between. The length of the CDR3 is 11 residues. CDR3: CSARGGQPQHF. CDR3 nucleotide sequence: TGCAGTGCTAGAGGTGGGCAGCCCCAGCATTTT.

This clonotype was detected many times. The chain recombines TRBV28 with TRBJ2-5; 7 bases align to TRBD2. The length of the CDR3 is 13 residues. Looked up from germline, CDR1 is MDHEN and CDR2 is SYDVKM. After removal of 1 base from V and 5 bases from J, the junction contained 1 base not matched to a gene. The CDR3 sequence: CASSLYGGETQYF. CDR3 coding DNA: TGTGCCAGCAGTTTATACGGGGGGGAGACCCAGTACTTC.

This clonotype has ten or more counts. The V and J genes are TRBV27 and TRBJ2-7; 11 bases are a match to TRBD2. The germline V gene encodes CDR1 MNHEY and CDR2 SMNVEV (reference sequence). The V and J ends lost 5 bases and 0 bases, in that order; junction bases with no gene match: 6. CDR3 size: 16 residues. CDR3 DNA sequence: TGTGCCAGCAGTCTACAGGGGACTAGCGGCTCCTACGAGCAGTACTTC. The encoded protein is CASSLQGTSGSYEQYF.

This clonotype has a count of ten or more. The gene calls are TRBV20-1 and TRBJ2-3; 11 positions match TRBD1. The germline V gene encodes CDR1 DFQATT and CDR2 SNEGSKA (reference sequence). J gave up 6 bases and V 3 bases, and 8 bases lay outside the gene matches. The CDR3 runs 15 residues. CDR3 bases: TGCAGTGCTAGGGGGGACAGGGGGGTGTGGGATACGCAGTATTTT. This gives the protein CSARGDRGVWDTQYF.

Note on this clonotype: A much larger clone lies one base from this, so it may be a read error. The chain links TRBV5-1 to TRBJ2-3; D is perhaps TRBD1 (6 bases). V was clipped by 4 bases and J by 3 bases, with 12 bases between them. Looked up from germline, CDR1 is SGHRS and CDR2 is YFSETQ. This CDR3 has 14 amino acids. CDR3 DNA: TGCGCCAGCAGCCCACAGGGATTGACAGATACGCAGTATTTT. Protein sequence: CASSPQGLTDTQYF.

This clonotype was counted at least ten times. The chain recombines TRBV7-8 with TRBJ1-5; D gene uncertain. Deletions cut 5 bases from V and 11 bases from J, with 22 bases between. The CDR3 sequence is 15 residues long. From germline, CDR1 is SGHVS and CDR2 FQNEAQ. CDR3: CASSPLAREPSAQHF. DNA of the CDR3: TGTGCCAGCAGCCCCCTCGCGCGAGAACCCTCAGCCCAGCATTTT. Together with reference TRBV7-8 and TRBJ1-5, the CDR3 gives the full variable domain: GAGVSQSPRYKVAKRGQDVALRCDPISGHVSLFWYQQALGQGPEFLTYFQNEAQLDKSGLPSDRFFAERPEGSVSTLKIQRTQQEDSAVYLCASSPLAREPSAQHFGDGTRLSIL.

This clonotype was recorded at least ten times. V usage is TRBV7-2 and J usage is TRBJ2-3; no reliable D call. This CDR3 has 16 amino acids. Per the germline V gene, CDR1 is SGHTA and CDR2 is FQGNSA. The V end was cut by 0 bases, the J end by 2 bases, with 12 bases between. CDR3 sequence reads: CASSLAGPDLTDTQYF. The CDR3 bases are TGTGCCAGCAGCTTAGCAGGGCCCGACCTCACAGATACGCAGTATTTT.

This clonotype was counted ten times or more. The chain links TRBV7-2 to TRBJ2-1; D may be TRBD2 (5 bases). Germline V lookup: CDR1 SGHTA, CDR2 FQGNSA. The CDR3 is 14 amino acids. The V end was cut by 4 bases, the J end by 5 bases, with 12 bases between. The chain's CDR3 is CASSSGLTNNEQFF. The CDR3 region has the DNA TGTGCCAGCAGCTCCGGACTTACTAACAATGAGCAGTTCTTC.

This clonotype was seen ten or more times. The chain combines TRBV20-1 with TRBJ2-2; no firm D call. The germline V gene encodes CDR1 DFQATT and CDR2 SNEGSKA (reference sequence). CDR3 length equals 15 residues. V gave up 3 bases and J gave up 4 bases, with 15 bases separating them. The CDR3 DNA reads as TGCAGTGCTAGGGGATGGGGTTCGGGCACCGGGGAGCTGTTTTTT. Residues: CSARGWGSGTGELFF.

This clonotype was counted many times. The junction and the germline gene differ at one end; a read error may be behind it. This rearrangement joins TRBV24-1 to TRBJ1-6; no definite D call. The CDR3 totals 11 residues. Germline lookup yields CDR1 KGHDR and CDR2 SFDVKD. CDR3 sequence (DNA): TGTGCCACCAGTGATTCCGGTTACCTCAACTTT. This gives the protein CATSDSGYLNF.

This clonotype occurred many times. The V and J genes are TRBV9 and TRBJ1-1, with D unclear. The CDR3 length is 13 residues. V was clipped by 0 bases and J by 4 bases, with 7 bases between them. Germline CDR1 reads SGDLS; CDR2 reads YYNGEE. Here the CDR3 reads CASSVVASTEAFF. DNA for the CDR3: TGTGCCAGCAGCGTAGTGGCATCCACTGAAGCTTTCTTT. Filled out from reference TRBV9 and TRBJ1-1, the complete variable domain reads DSGVTQTPKHLITATGQRVTLRCSPRSGDLSVYWYQQSLDQGLQFLIQYYNGEERAKGNILERFSAQQFPDLHSELNLSSLELGDSALYFCASSVVASTEAFFGQGTRLTVV.

This clonotype has a count of ten or more. The chain joins TRBV6-5 to TRBJ1-1; 9 positions match TRBD1. CDR3 size: 12 residues. Trimming cost V 6 bases and J 5 bases; bases outside gene matches: 1. Germline CDR1 is MNHEY and CDR2 is SVGAGI. The CDR3 DNA reads TGTGCCAGCAGGACAGGGGGTACTGAAGCTTTCTTT. This sequence encodes CASRTGGTEAFF.

This clonotype was counted between two and nine times. Germline is not matched at one junction end, which may reflect a read error. J is TRBJ1-6 and V is TRBV5-5; 7 bases line up with TRBD1. Germline V gene lookup returns CDR1 SGHKS and CDR2 YYEKEE (reference sequence). The CDR3 spans 13 residues. The CDR3 loop is CAFQTGPNSPLNF. In DNA form, the CDR3 reads TGTGCCTTCCAGACAGGGCCCAATTCACCCCTCAACTTT. Together with reference TRBV5-5 and TRBJ1-6, the CDR3 gives the full variable domain: DAGVTQSPTHLIKTRGQQVTLRCSPISGHKSVSWYQQVLGQGPQFIFQYYEKEERGRGNFPDRFSARQFPNYSSELNVNALLLGDSALYLCAFQTGPNSPLNFGNGTRLTVT.

This clonotype was detected ten times or more. The rearrangement links TRBV29-1 to TRBJ2-3, with TRBD2 matching 9 bases. This CDR3 comprises 12 residues. Germline V gene data show CDR1 as SQVTM and CDR2 as ANQGSEA. J was trimmed by 5 bases and V by 7 bases; bases with no gene match: 4. In nucleotides, the CDR3 is TGCAGCGGGCTAGCGGGGCTAGATACGCAGTATTTT. It yields the protein CSGLAGLDTQYF.

Ten or more counts support this clonotype. The genes are TRBV7-2 and TRBJ1-1; the D gene is possibly TRBD1 (6 bases). Trimming cost V 1 base and J 8 bases, with 11 bases left between them. The CDR3 is 13 residues long. Germline CDR1 SGHTA, CDR2 FQGNSA. CDR3 nucleotides: TGTGCCAGCAGCTTAGTTAAGGGACAAGAAGCTTTCTTT. Translated, it gives CASSLVKGQEAFF.

This clonotype was seen repeatedly, ten times or more. This chain joins TRBV3-1 and TRBJ2-1; TRBD2 matches at 12 bases. The junction had 0 bases not matched to a gene; V was cut back by 6 bases and J by 0 bases. Germline V gene data show CDR1 as LGHDT and CDR2 as YNNKEL (reference sequence). This CDR3 comprises 15 residues. CDR3 coding DNA: TGTGCCAGCAGACTAGCGGGGGGCTCCTACAATGAGCAGTTCTTC. Protein: CASRLAGGSYNEQFF.

This clonotype came up many times. The chain recombines TRBV15 with TRBJ2-1, with no clear D. The V end was cut by 1 base, the J end by 5 bases, with 3 bases between. Germline V lookup: CDR1 LNHNV, CDR2 YYDKDF (reference sequence). There are 12 residues in the CDR3. CDR3 coding DNA: TGTGCCACCAGCAGAGCTCACAATGAGCAGTTCTTC. Amino acid sequence: CATSRAHNEQFF.

At least ten counts were recorded for this clonotype. The chain joins TRBV24-1 to TRBJ2-6; D is ambiguous. Germline assignment: CDR1 KGHDR and CDR2 SFDVKD. Trimming took 10 bases from V and 1 from J, leaving 7 bases between them. The CDR3 is 13 residues long. The CDR3 spells CATSPSGANVLTF. CDR3 in DNA: TGTGCCACTAGCCCATCTGGGGCCAACGTCCTGACTTTC.

This clonotype was observed a handful of times. J is TRBJ1-1 and V is TRBV19; possibly TRBD1 for D (5 bases). CDR3 length equals 13 residues. CDR1 and CDR2 from the germline V gene are LNHDA and SQIVND (reference sequence). V gave up 9 bases and J gave up 6 bases, with 17 bases separating them. The CDR3 bases are TGTGCCAGCAACCGGGAAAGGGACTCTGAAGCTTTCTTT. This codes for CASNRERDSEAFF.

There are many counts of this clonotype. The genes are TRBV9 and TRBJ1-2, with D unresolved. CDR1 and CDR2 (germline): SGDLS, YYNGEE. CDR3 length: 12 residues. V was trimmed by 0 bases and J by 3 bases, leaving 3 bases between them. CDR3 amino acids: CASSVDDYGYTF. CDR3 nucleotides: TGTGCCAGCAGCGTAGACGACTATGGCTACACCTTC. Filled out from reference TRBV9 and TRBJ1-2, the complete variable domain reads DSGVTQTPKHLITATGQRVTLRCSPRSGDLSVYWYQQSLDQGLQFLIQYYNGEERAKGNILERFSAQQFPDLHSELNLSSLELGDSALYFCASSVDDYGYTFGSGTRLTVV.

This clonotype appeared many times. V and J are TRBV20-1 and TRBJ2-1; D unresolved. Looked up from germline, CDR1 is DFQATT and CDR2 is SNEGSKA (reference sequence). This CDR3 region has 15 residues. Trimming left V 4 bases short and J 0 bases short, with 13 bases between. Here the CDR3 reads CSAKHRLSSYNEQFF. DNA of the CDR3: TGCAGTGCTAAACACCGACTCAGCTCCTACAATGAGCAGTTCTTC.

In its sample, this clonotype was seen many times. This rearrangement joins TRBV12-3 or TRBV12-4 to TRBJ1-6, with D perhaps matching TRBD1 (6 bases). The CDR3 length is 15 residues. Trimming took off 6 bases at V and 10 bases at J, with 19 bases between the two ends. As DNA, the CDR3 is TGTGCCAGCAGCACCACGAGGGGGGGTTCATCACCCCTCCACTTT. Protein sequence: CASSTTRGGSSPLHF.

This clonotype appeared many times. A much larger clone is a single base away; this may be a read error. This chain connects TRBV5-1 to TRBJ2-5; D gene unclear. CDR1 SGHRS and CDR2 YFSETQ come from the germline V gene. This CDR3 has 13 residues. Trimming cost V 2 bases and J 2 bases, with 7 bases left between them. CDR3 sequence: CASSLTDQETQYF. In DNA, the CDR3 is TGCGCCAGCAGCTTAACAGATCAAGAGACCCAGTACTTC.

This clonotype was counted ten times or more. The rearrangement joins TRBV20-1 to TRBJ2-4, with D perhaps matching TRBD1 (6 bases). Trimming removed 3 bases from V and 1 base from J, with 13 bases in between. Germline V lookup: CDR1 DFQATT, CDR2 SNEGSKA (reference sequence). The CDR3 is made up of 15 amino acids. CDR3 coding DNA: TGCAGTGCTAGGGGACAAGGTTCTGCCAAAAACATTCAGTACTTC. Amino acids: CSARGQGSAKNIQYF.

This clonotype was counted at least ten times. This chain joins TRBV5-5 and TRBJ2-5; D uncertain. The CDR3 consists of 15 residues. CDR1 is SGHKS and CDR2 is YYEKEE in the germline V gene (reference sequence). Trimming took off 2 bases at V and 5 bases at J, with 16 bases between the two ends. CDR3 sequence (DNA): TGTGCCAGCAGCTTCGCACAGTCCCCTTGGGAGACCCAGTACTTC. This encodes CASSFAQSPWETQYF.

This clonotype was recorded at least ten times. The rearrangement links TRBV29-1 to TRBJ1-1, with TRBD1 matching 9 bases. Germline V gene lookup returns CDR1 SQVTM and CDR2 ANQGSEA. V gave up 6 bases and J gave up 5 bases; unmatched junction bases: 10. This CDR3 is 14 amino acids long. In DNA form, the CDR3 reads TGCAGCGTAGGATGGGCCGGGACAGGGACTGAAGCTTTCTTT. It translates to CSVGWAGTGTEAFF.

Within the sample, this clonotype is medium-sized. The rearrangement joins TRBV12-3 or TRBV12-4 to TRBJ1-4; 7 bases line up with TRBD1. The J segment lost 7 bases and the V segment lost 5 bases, leaving 4 bases of the junction unmatched. The CDR3 loop spans 13 amino acids. For the CDR3, the DNA is TGTGCCAGCAGTCTTTACAGGGGTGAAAAACTGTTTTTT. This encodes CASSLYRGEKLFF.

This clonotype was seen repeatedly, ten times or more. The chain joins TRBV7-2 to TRBJ2-4, with D possibly matching TRBD2 (6 bases). The CDR3 is 13 residues long. Germline V gene data show CDR1 as SGHTA and CDR2 as FQGNSA. Deletions cut 5 bases from V and 6 bases from J, with 11 bases between. The CDR3: CASSPATRNIQYF. The CDR3 nucleotides are TGTGCCAGCAGCCCCGCGACTAGAAACATTCAGTACTTC.

This clonotype has at least ten counts. V is TRBV10-1 and J is TRBJ2-7; 7 nucleotides match TRBD1. The CDR3 runs 20 residues. Germline CDR1 WNHNN, CDR2 SYGVQD (reference sequence). Unmatched junction bases numbered 21, after V lost 4 bases and J lost 0 bases. Here the CDR3 reads CASSAYSTGKETYTSYEQYF. The CDR3 region has the DNA TGCGCCAGCAGTGCCTATTCGACAGGGAAGGAGACTTACACCTCCTACGAGCAGTACTTC.

This clonotype showed up many times. The chain links TRBV12-3 or TRBV12-4 to TRBJ2-7; 10 bases match TRBD2. With V trimmed by 6 bases and J by 2 bases, 7 bases remained unmatched. CDR3 length: 15 amino acids. The CDR3 region is CASRGSGGGAYEQYF. CDR3 nucleotides: TGTGCCAGCAGGGGAAGCGGGGGGGGAGCCTACGAGCAGTACTTC.

This clonotype occurred many times. J is TRBJ2-7 and V is TRBV5-1; D ambiguous. The ends were cut back, 0 bases at V and 0 bases at J, with 7 bases in the middle. CDR1 SGHRS and CDR2 YFSETQ come from the germline V gene. The CDR3 is 14 amino acids. The CDR3 protein is CASSLAGRSYEQYF. In nucleotides, the CDR3 is TGCGCCAGCAGCTTGGCTGGGCGCTCCTACGAGCAGTACTTC.